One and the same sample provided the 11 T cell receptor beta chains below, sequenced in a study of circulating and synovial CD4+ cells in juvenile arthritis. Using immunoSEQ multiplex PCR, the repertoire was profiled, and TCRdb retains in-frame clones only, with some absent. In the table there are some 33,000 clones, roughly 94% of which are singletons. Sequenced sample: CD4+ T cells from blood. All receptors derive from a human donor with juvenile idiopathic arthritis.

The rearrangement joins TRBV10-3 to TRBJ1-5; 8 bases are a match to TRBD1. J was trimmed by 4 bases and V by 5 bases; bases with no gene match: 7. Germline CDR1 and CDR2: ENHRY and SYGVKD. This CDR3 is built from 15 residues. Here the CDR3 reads CAISQTGDGNQPQHF. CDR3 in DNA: TGTGCCATCAGTCAGACAGGGGATGGTAATCAGCCCCAGCATTTT.

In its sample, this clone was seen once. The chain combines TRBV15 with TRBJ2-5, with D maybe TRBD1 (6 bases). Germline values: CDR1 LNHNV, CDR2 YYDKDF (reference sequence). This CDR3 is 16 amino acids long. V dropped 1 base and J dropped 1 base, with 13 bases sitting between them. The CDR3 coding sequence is TGTGCCACCAGCAGAGGGATCAGGGGAGTCCAAGAGACCCAGTACTTC. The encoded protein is CATSRGIRGVQETQYF.

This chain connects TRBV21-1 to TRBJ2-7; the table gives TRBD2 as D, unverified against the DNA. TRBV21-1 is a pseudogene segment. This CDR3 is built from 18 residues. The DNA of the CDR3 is TGTGCCAACTTGACTCGGACTAGCGGGGGGTTCAGCTCCTACGAGCAGTACTTC. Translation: CANLTRTSGGFSSYEQYF.

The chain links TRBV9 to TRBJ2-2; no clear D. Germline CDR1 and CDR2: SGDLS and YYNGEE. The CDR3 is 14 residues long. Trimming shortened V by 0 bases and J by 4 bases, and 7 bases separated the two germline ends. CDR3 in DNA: TGTGCCAGCAGCGTAGAAAAGAGCACCGGGGAGCTGTTTTTT. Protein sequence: CASSVEKSTGELFF. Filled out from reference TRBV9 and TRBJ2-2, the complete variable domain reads DSGVTQTPKHLITATGQRVTLRCSPRSGDLSVYWYQQSLDQGLQFLIQYYNGEERAKGNILERFSAQQFPDLHSELNLSSLELGDSALYFCASSVEKSTGELFFGEGSRLTVL.

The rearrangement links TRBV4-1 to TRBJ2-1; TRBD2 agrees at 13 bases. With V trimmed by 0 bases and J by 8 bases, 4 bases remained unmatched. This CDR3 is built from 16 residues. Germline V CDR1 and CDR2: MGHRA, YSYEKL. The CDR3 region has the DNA TGCGCCAGCAGCCAAGACAGACTAGCGGGGGGTCATGAGCAGTTCTTC. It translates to CASSQDRLAGGHEQFF.

This CDR3 is CASWDGLGTGELFF. For the CDR3, the DNA is TGTGCCAGCTGGGATGGACTAGGGACCGGGGAGCTGTTTTTT. The chain employs TRBV6-4 and TRBJ2-2, with TRBD2 identical over 7 bases. V was pared by 8 bases and J by 5 bases, with 8 bases of the junction left unmatched. CDR1 MRHNA and CDR2 SNTAGT come from the germline V gene. This CDR3 spans 14 amino acids.

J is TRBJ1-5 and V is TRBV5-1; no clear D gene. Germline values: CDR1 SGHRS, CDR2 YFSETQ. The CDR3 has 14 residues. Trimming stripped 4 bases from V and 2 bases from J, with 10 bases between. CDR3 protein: CASSPEVGNQPQHF. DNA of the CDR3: TGCGCCAGCAGCCCTGAGGTCGGCAATCAGCCCCAGCATTTT.

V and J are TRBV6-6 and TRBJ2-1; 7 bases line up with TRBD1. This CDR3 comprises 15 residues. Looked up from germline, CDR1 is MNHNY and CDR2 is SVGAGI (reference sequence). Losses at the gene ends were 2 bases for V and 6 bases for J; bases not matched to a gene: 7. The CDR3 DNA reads TGTGCCAGCAGTTACGCCGGACAGGCTGGCAATGAGCAGTTCTTC. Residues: CASSYAGQAGNEQFF.

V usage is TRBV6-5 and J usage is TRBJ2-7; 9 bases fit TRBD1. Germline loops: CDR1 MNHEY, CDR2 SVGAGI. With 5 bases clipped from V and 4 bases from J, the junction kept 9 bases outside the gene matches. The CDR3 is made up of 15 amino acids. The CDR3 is CASSPPTGGSYEQYF. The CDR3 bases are TGTGCCAGCAGTCCTCCGACAGGGGGGTCGTACGAGCAGTACTTC.

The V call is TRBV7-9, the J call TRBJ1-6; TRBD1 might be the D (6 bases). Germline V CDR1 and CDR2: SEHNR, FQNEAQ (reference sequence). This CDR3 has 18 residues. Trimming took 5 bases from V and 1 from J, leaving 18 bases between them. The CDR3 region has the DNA TGTGCCAGCAGCCCTGGACAGACACAGGCATCCTATAATTCACCCCTCCACTTT. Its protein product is CASSPGQTQASYNSPLHF.

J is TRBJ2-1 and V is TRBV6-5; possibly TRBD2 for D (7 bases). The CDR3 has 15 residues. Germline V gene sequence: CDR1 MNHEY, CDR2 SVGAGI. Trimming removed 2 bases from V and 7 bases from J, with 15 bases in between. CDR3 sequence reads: CASSYGGGGRNEQFF. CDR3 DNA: TGTGCCAGCAGTTACGGTGGCGGGGGCCGGAATGAGCAGTTCTTC.